The rows below give T cell receptor beta chains drawn from one sample of a study of cytomegalovirus exposure and HLA in healthy donors. Using immunoSEQ multiplex PCR, the repertoire was profiled, and TCRdb retains in-frame clones only, with some absent. Among tens of thousands of clones listed, less than 85% were seen once. What was sequenced was PBMCs. These receptor sequences come from a young woman in good health and CMV-seropositive. Each CDR3 is given with its conserved first and last residue. Fields, in order: V gene, D gene, clone size, J gene, CDR3 DNA, CDR3 protein. The D gene is left open where the match is weak. Rows give clone size only sometimes, using once, few, many, or a class for an expanded clone.

V: TRBV29-1; D: TRBD1; size: .; J: TRBJ2-7; DNA: TGCAGCGTTGAAGATCCGGGGACAGGGGGCGAGCAGTACTTC; CDR3: CSVEDPGTGGEQYF
V: TRBV6-6; D: .; size: .; J: TRBJ1-4; DNA: TGTGCCAGCAGGGAGGGGGGGCCTAATGAAAAACTGTTTTTT; CDR3: CASREGGPNEKLFF
V: TRBV23-1; D: .; size: .; J: TRBJ2-7; DNA: TGCGCCAGCAGTCCGCGGGGGCAGGGATCCTACGAGCAGTACTTC; CDR3: CASSPRGQGSYEQYF
V: TRBV14; D: TRBD2; size: .; J: TRBJ2-3; DNA: TGTGCCAGCAGCTTAGCGGGGGGGCCGGCAGATACGCAGTATTTT; CDR3: CASSLAGGPADTQYF
V: TRBV11-3; D: .; size: .; J: TRBJ1-6; DNA: TGTGCCAGCAGTCAAGACGGACAGCGTTCACCCCTCCACTTT; CDR3: CASSQDGQRSPLHF
V: TRBV14; D: .; size: .; J: TRBJ2-7; DNA: TGTGCCAGCAGCCAAGGGGAGAGTTCCTACGAGCAGTACTTC; CDR3: CASSQGESSYEQYF
V: TRBV27; D: .; size: .; J: TRBJ2-5; DNA: TGTGCCAGCAGTCCAAGAGACCTGCGGGCGGAGCAAGAGACCCAGTACTTC; CDR3: CASSPRDLRAEQETQYF
V: TRBV7-3; D: .; size: .; J: TRBJ1-1; DNA: TGTGCCAGCAGCCCAAACGAGGGAGGCACTGAAGCTTTCTTT; CDR3: CASSPNEGGTEAFF
V: TRBV6-5; D: TRBD1; size: .; J: TRBJ1-6; DNA: TGTGCCAGCAGTGACAGGGTTCGTAATTCACCCCTCCACTTT; CDR3: CASSDRVRNSPLHF
V: TRBV18; D: .; size: .; J: TRBJ1-2; DNA: TGTGCCAGCTCACCACCTACAGGTCTAAGCAGGGCCTACACCTTC; CDR3: CASSPPTGLSRAYTF
V: TRBV9; D: TRBD2; size: .; J: TRBJ2-2; DNA: TGTGCCAGCAGCGTAGTTTCCAGCGGGGGCACCGGGGAGCTGTTTTTT; CDR3: CASSVVSSGGTGELFF
V: TRBV7-8; D: TRBD2; size: .; J: TRBJ2-7; DNA: TGTGCCAGCAGCCGCTCTAGCGGGGGGGCCGGGCACGAGCAGTACTTC; CDR3: CASSRSSGGAGHEQYF
V: TRBV19; D: .; size: .; J: TRBJ2-3; DNA: TGTGCCAGTAGTATAGGGCAGGGCACAGATACGCAGTATTTT; CDR3: CASSIGQGTDTQYF
V: TRBV4-2; D: .; size: .; J: TRBJ1-5; DNA: TGTGCCAGCAGCCAAGAGGCGGGGAGCCGGGCGCCCCAGCATTTT; CDR3: CASSQEAGSRAPQHF
V: TRBV29-1; D: .; size: .; J: TRBJ2-2; DNA: TGCAGCGCCTCAGGGGACACCGGGGAGCTGTTTTTT; CDR3: CSASGDTGELFF
V: TRBV5-1; D: TRBD2; size: .; J: TRBJ2-7; DNA: TGCGCCAGCAGCTTGGCGCTAGCGGGAGCCCCCTACGAGCAGTACTTC; CDR3: CASSLALAGAPYEQYF
V: TRBV7-7; D: TRBD1; size: few; J: TRBJ2-2; DNA: TGTGCTAGCAGCTTAGGGGGCCCGCGAGGAAGGAAGGGGGAGCTGTTTTTT; CDR3: CASSLGGPRGRKGELFF
V: TRBV15; D: .; size: .; J: TRBJ2-1; DNA: TGTGCCACCAGCACTCCCGGCAGGGCAGGTAGAGATGAGCAGTTCTTC; CDR3: CATSTPGRAGRDEQFF
V: TRBV5-6; D: TRBD1; size: few; J: TRBJ2-1; DNA: TGTGCCAGCAGCTTGACCAGGGGGCGCGACAATGAGCAGTTCTTC; CDR3: CASSLTRGRDNEQFF
V: TRBV6-6; D: .; size: few; J: TRBJ2-7; DNA: TGTGCCAGCAGAGACAGTGGCAGATCCTACGAGCAGTACTTC; CDR3: CASRDSGRSYEQYF
V: TRBV9; D: .; size: .; J: TRBJ1-4; DNA: TGTGCCAGCAGCGTAGCTACAACTAATGAAAAACTGTTTTTT; CDR3: CASSVATTNEKLFF
V: TRBV7-2; D: .; size: few; J: TRBJ1-5; DNA: TGTGCCAGCAGTGGGGAGGGGACTCAGCCCCAGCATTTT; CDR3: CASSGEGTQPQHF
V: TRBV2; D: TRBD1; size: .; J: TRBJ2-7; DNA: TGTGCCAGCAGGCCGACAGGGACCTACGAGCAGTACTTC; CDR3: CASRPTGTYEQYF
V: TRBV9; D: TRBD2; size: .; J: TRBJ2-1; DNA: TGTGCCAGCAGCCTGGGTCTAGCGGGATCGGGGTTCGGAGATGAGCAGTTCTTC; CDR3: CASSLGLAGSGFGDEQFF
V: TRBV5-6; D: .; size: once; J: TRBJ1-1; DNA: TGTGCCAGCAGCTTGCTCGACAGGCGCGGCACTGAAGCTTTCTTT; CDR3: CASSLLDRRGTEAFF
V: TRBV27; D: .; size: .; J: TRBJ1-1; DNA: TGTGCCAGCAGCCCACAGGGTGGAAGTGAAGCTTTCTTT; CDR3: CASSPQGGSEAFF
V: TRBV23-1; D: .; size: .; J: TRBJ2-5; DNA: TGCGCCAGCGCCTCCCAAGGCTCCTCGGGGGAGACCCAGTACTTC; CDR3: CASASQGSSGETQYF
V: TRBV6-5; D: TRBD1; size: .; J: TRBJ1-2; DNA: TGTGCCAGCAGTTACTCCGGACAGGGGACTGGCTACACCTTC; CDR3: CASSYSGQGTGYTF
V: TRBV30; D: TRBD2; size: .; J: TRBJ2-7; DNA: TGTGCCTGGAGTGTATACAGGACTAGCGGGAGGGCTTGGGACTCCTACGAGCAGTACTTC; CDR3: CAWSVYRTSGRAWDSYEQYF
V: TRBV19; D: .; size: .; J: TRBJ1-4; DNA: TGTGCCAGTAGTATAGTCGGGGATTTCGCAACTAATGAAAAACTGTTTTTT; CDR3: CASSIVGDFATNEKLFF
V: TRBV11-2; D: .; size: .; J: TRBJ1-6; DNA: TGTGCCAGCAGCTTAATTCGGGTCCATAATTCACCCCTCCACTTT; CDR3: CASSLIRVHNSPLHF
V: TRBV9; D: TRBD2; size: .; J: TRBJ2-5; DNA: TGTGCCAGCAGCGTAGCCCTAGCGGGGGATCAAGAGACCCAGTACTTC; CDR3: CASSVALAGDQETQYF
V: TRBV27; D: TRBD2; size: .; J: TRBJ2-5; DNA: TGTGCCATCAAGTCCCTCACTAGCGGGAGATCGGAGACCCAGTACTTC; CDR3: CAIKSLTSGRSETQYF
V: TRBV6-5; D: .; size: .; J: TRBJ1-3; DNA: TGTGCCAGCAGCCCGGGGGAGGCTTTAAGCACCATATATTTT; CDR3: CASSPGEALSTIYF
V: TRBV7-9; D: .; size: .; J: TRBJ2-7; DNA: TGTTCCAGCAGCTACCTACTAGCCTACGAGCAGTACTTC; CDR3: CSSSYLLAYEQYF
V: TRBV6-1; D: TRBD1; size: once; J: TRBJ1-1; DNA: TGTGCCAGCATTTCGGGACAGATGAACACTGAAGCTTTCTTT; CDR3: CASISGQMNTEAFF
V: TRBV2; D: TRBD2; size: .; J: TRBJ2-7; DNA: TGTGCCAGCAGTGATTGGCAGGGGGGACTAGCGCCCGACGAGCAGTACTTC; CDR3: CASSDWQGGLAPDEQYF
V: TRBV25-1; D: .; size: once; J: TRBJ1-1; DNA: TGTGCCAGCAGTGGAACGTGGACAGCGACAAAAGCTTTCTTT; CDR3: CASSGTWTATKAFF
V: TRBV10-3; D: .; size: .; J: TRBJ1-1; DNA: TGTGCCATCAGTGAAATGGGGGGGCGCACTGAAGCTTTCTTT; CDR3: CAISEMGGRTEAFF
V: TRBV18; D: TRBD1; size: .; J: TRBJ2-7; DNA: TGTGCCAGCTCACCTGGGGGTCACAGGGGGCTCGAGCAGTACTTC; CDR3: CASSPGGHRGLEQYF
V: TRBV28; D: .; size: .; J: TRBJ2-2; DNA: TGTGCCAGCGGCGGGGTGAACACCGGGGAGCTGTTTTTT; CDR3: CASGGVNTGELFF
V: TRBV4-1; D: .; size: .; J: TRBJ1-2; DNA: TGCGCCAGCAGCCAAGAGGGGCCGGGCTATGGCTACACCTTC; CDR3: CASSQEGPGYGYTF
V: TRBV5-8; D: .; size: few; J: TRBJ1-4; DNA: TGTGCCAGCAGCTTGGATGGACAGCGCTATGAAAAACTGTTTTTT; CDR3: CASSLDGQRYEKLFF
V: TRBV5-1; D: .; size: .; J: TRBJ2-3; DNA: TGCGCCAGCCCTGGGGCCCATAGGACCCAAGATACGCAGTATTTT; CDR3: CASPGAHRTQDTQYF
V: TRBV9; D: .; size: .; J: TRBJ2-4; DNA: TGTGCCAGCAGCGTAGGGCCGAGCGGTTTAGCCAAAAACATTCAGTACTTC; CDR3: CASSVGPSGLAKNIQYF
V: TRBV27; D: TRBD2; size: .; J: TRBJ2-2; DNA: TGTGCCAGCAGTTTCAACAGGGGAATAGGACTAGCGGGGGGGCCGGGCGGGGAGCTGTTTTTT; CDR3: CASSFNRGIGLAGGPGGELFF
V: TRBV7-8; D: .; size: .; J: TRBJ2-2; DNA: TGTGCCAGCAGTCCCCTGACATCCTACACCGGGGAGCTGTTTTTT; CDR3: CASSPLTSYTGELFF
V: TRBV7-6; D: TRBD1; size: .; J: TRBJ2-7; DNA: TGTGCCAGCAGCGAGACAGGGGTCGAGCAGTACTTC; CDR3: CASSETGVEQYF